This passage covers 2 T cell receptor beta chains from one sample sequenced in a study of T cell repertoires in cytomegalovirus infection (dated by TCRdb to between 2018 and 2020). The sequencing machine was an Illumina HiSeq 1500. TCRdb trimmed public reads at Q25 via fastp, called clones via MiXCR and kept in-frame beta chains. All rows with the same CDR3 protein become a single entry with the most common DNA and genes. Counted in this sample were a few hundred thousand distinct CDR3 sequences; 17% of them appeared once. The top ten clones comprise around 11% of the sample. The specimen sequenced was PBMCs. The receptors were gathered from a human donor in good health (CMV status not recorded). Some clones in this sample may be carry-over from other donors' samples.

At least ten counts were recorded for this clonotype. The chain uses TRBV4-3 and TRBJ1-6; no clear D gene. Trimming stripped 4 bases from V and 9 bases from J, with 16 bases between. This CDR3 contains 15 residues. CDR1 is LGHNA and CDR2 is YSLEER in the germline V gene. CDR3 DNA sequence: TGCGCCAGCAGCCCATCGCAGGAGGGTAGTTCACCCCTCCACTTT. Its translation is CASSPSQEGSSPLHF.

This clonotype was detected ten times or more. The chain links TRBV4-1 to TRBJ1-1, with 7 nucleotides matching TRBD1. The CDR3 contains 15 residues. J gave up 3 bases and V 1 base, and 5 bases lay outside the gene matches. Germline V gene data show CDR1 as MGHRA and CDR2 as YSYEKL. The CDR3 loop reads CASSQVAGGDTEAFF. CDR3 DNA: TGCGCCAGCAGCCAAGTCGCAGGGGGAGACACTGAAGCTTTCTTT.